These T cell receptor beta chains were read from a single sample in a study of T cell responses to AZD1222 COVID-19 vaccine. Measured with immunoSEQ multiplex PCR; TCRdb has only the in-frame clones, and not every one. This sample has about 120,000 clones; around 88% occur once, and the top ten carry over 8.5%. The specimen was peripheral blood, collected on day 0 of AZD1222 vaccination. The receptors were sampled from an adult in good health. CDR3s include the opening cysteine and the closing phenylalanine or tryptophan.

TRBV11-3	TRBJ2-7	CASSSNRGYEQYF
TRBV7-9	TRBJ1-6	CASSPSYNSPLHF
TRBV2	TRBJ1-6	CASSEDRGAAYNSPLHF
TRBV6-5	TRBJ2-3	CASSYQASVTDTQYF
TRBV6-5	TRBJ2-4	CASSYSGGKVHIQYF
TRBV25-1	TRBJ1-2	CASSPGRDFYGYTF
TRBV4-2	TRBJ1-1	CASSLSGLTNTEAFF
TRBV7-8	TRBJ2-2	CASSLGLAGGSGELFF
TRBV3-1/TRBV3-2	TRBJ1-2	CASSQGAGGRGYTF
TRBV11-3	TRBJ1-6	CASSFSQGLDNSPLHF
TRBV20-1	TRBJ1-1	CSASQANTEAFF
TRBV30	TRBJ2-7	CAWSVTGDEQYF
TRBV6-5	TRBJ1-1	CASSLRQGAGTEAFF
TRBV7-2	TRBJ1-2	CASSLAQGINGYTF
TRBV6-5	TRBJ1-1	CASSSPRGPTEAFF
TRBV15	TRBJ1-5	CATSRGLSGAYSNQPQHF
TRBV6-5	TRBJ2-7	CASISGTGSPKQYF
TRBV5-4	TRBJ2-7	CASSFGGSSYEQYF
TRBV10-1	TRBJ2-2	CARGQGWTGELFF
TRBV12-3/TRBV12-4	TRBJ1-1	CASSETGGF
TRBV5-6	TRBJ2-5	CASSLRDTLGTQYF
TRBV5-1	TRBJ2-7	CASSFDGLYEQYF
TRBV7-9	TRBJ1-1	CASSSRGMAFF
TRBV6-5	TRBJ1-5	CASRPFLGAQHF
TRBV30	TRBJ1-2	CAWSQGAIRVGYTF
TRBV4-3	TRBJ2-7	CASSQDYAASGRREQYF
TRBV4-1	TRBJ1-1	CASSQGEQGITEAFF
TRBV11-2	TRBJ1-2	CASRRTGNYGYTF
TRBV29-1	TRBJ2-2	CSVSLAGVAGELFF
TRBV1	TRBJ1-5	CTSSQDGDRSGNQPQHF
TRBV7-3	TRBJ2-3	CASSQTSGRTDTQYF
TRBV6-2/TRBV6-3	TRBJ2-3	CASSYSMREGQDTQYF
TRBV27	TRBJ1-4	CASSWDRGTEKLFF
TRBV4-3	TRBJ1-3	CASSQEYGTPGNTIYF
TRBV19	TRBJ2-3	CASSPPRVNTQYF
TRBV12-3/TRBV12-4	TRBJ1-1	CASTMTGRTEAFF
TRBV2	TRBJ1-2	CASRDDGGRDYGYTF
TRBV21-1	TRBJ2-1	CASSKAQREPEQFF
TRBV6-5	TRBJ1-1	CASSRVGYTEAFF
TRBV6-2/TRBV6-3	TRBJ2-5	CASSYSPGVLQGTQYF
TRBV2	TRBJ1-1	CASSETGRIEAFF
TRBV7-6	TRBJ2-1	CASSLAGGLTSALREQFF
TRBV11-3	TRBJ1-5	CASTQVSGQGRNQPQHF
TRBV23-1	TRBJ1-2	CASGRGRFNYGYTF
TRBV11-2	TRBJ2-7	CASSLTGYEQYF
TRBV6-1	TRBJ2-7	CASSEGGHREQYF
TRBV6-5	TRBJ1-6	CASRLEFDSPLHF
TRBV7-9	TRBJ2-3	CASSPGQGRDTQYF
TRBV7-9	TRBJ1-3	CASSLEVTSSGNTIYF
TRBV27	TRBJ1-1	CASSLFPRMNTEAFF
TRBV6-5	TRBJ2-7	CASSYSRASGRDEQYF
TRBV28	TRBJ1-5	CASRDPGHYSNQPQHF
TRBV3-1/TRBV3-2	TRBJ1-5	CASSRNGGSNQPQHF
TRBV6-2/TRBV6-3	TRBJ1-5	CASSYRDRGRGPQHF
TRBV30	TRBJ1-1	CAWSVSENTEAFF